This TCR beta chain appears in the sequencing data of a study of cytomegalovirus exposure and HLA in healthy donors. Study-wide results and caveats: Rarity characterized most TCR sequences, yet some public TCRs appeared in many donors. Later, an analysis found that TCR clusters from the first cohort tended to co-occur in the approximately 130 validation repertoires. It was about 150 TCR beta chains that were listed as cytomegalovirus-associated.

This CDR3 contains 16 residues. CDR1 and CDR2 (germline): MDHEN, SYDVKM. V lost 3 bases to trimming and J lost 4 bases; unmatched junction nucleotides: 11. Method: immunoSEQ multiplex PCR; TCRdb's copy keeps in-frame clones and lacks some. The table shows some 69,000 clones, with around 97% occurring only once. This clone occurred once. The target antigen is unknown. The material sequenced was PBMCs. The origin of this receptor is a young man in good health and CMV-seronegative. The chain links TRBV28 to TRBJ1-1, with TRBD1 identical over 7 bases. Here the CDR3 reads CASSFGPGGLSTEAFF. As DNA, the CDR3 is TGTGCCAGCAGTTTTGGGCCAGGGGGGCTTAGCACTGAAGCTTTCTTT.